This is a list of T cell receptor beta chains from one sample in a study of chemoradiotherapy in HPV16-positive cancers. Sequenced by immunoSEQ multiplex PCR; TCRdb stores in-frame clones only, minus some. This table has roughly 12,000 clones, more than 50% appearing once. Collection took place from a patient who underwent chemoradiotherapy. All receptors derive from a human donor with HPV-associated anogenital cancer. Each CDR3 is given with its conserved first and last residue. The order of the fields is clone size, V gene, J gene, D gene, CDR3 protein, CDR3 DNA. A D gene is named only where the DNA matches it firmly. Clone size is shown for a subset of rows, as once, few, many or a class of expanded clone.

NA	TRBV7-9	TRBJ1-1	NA	CASSLGRNTEAFF	TGTGCCAGCAGCTTAGGAAGAAATACTGAAGCTTTCTTT
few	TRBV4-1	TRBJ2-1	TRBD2	CASSQASGGAYSSYNEQFF	TGCGCCAGCAGCCAAGCTAGCGGGGGGGCTTATAGCTCCTACAATGAGCAGTTCTTC
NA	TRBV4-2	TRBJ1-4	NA	CASSQDSSGTEKLFF	TGTGCCAGCAGCCAAGATTCTTCCGGGACAGAAAAACTGTTTTTT
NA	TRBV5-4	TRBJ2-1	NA	CASSLEDSSYNEQFF	TGTGCCAGCAGCTTGGAGGACAGCTCCTACAATGAGCAGTTCTTC
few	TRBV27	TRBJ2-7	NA	CASSLRTETYEQYF	TGTGCCAGCAGTTTACGCACTGAGACCTACGAGCAGTACTTC
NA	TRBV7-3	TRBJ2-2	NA	CASGGSVGELFF	TGTGCCAGCGGAGGAAGTGTCGGGGAGCTGTTTTTT
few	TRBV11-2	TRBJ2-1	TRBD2	CASRESGGTNEQFF	TGTGCCAGCAGGGAGAGCGGGGGCACGAATGAGCAGTTCTTC
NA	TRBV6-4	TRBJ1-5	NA	CASSDSEGYQPQHF	TGTGCCAGCAGTGACTCGGAAGGTTACCAGCCCCAGCATTTT
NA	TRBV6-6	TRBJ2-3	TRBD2	CASSSSGRSTDTQYF	TGTGCCAGCAGTTCTAGCGGACGGAGCACAGATACGCAGTATTTT
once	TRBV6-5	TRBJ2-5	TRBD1	CASSTWDRAETQYF	TGTGCCAGCAGTACCTGGGACAGGGCGGAGACCCAGTACTTC
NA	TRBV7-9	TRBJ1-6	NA	CARSEEPHNSPLHF	TGTGCCCGCTCAGAAGAGCCCCATAATTCACCCCTCCACTTT
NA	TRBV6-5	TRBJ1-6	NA	CASSYSPSSPLHF	TGTGCCAGCAGTTACTCTCCGTCTTCACCCCTCCACTTT
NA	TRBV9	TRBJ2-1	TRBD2	CASSFGTSGGVNEQFF	TGTGCCAGCAGCTTCGGGACTAGCGGGGGGGTGAATGAGCAGTTCTTC
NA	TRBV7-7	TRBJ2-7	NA	CASSSNPGARRYF	TGTGCTAGCAGCTCAAACCCGGGGGCCAGACGGTACTTC
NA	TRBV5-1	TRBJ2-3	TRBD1	CASTPGTGVGDTQYF	TGCGCCAGCACTCCCGGGACAGGGGTGGGGGATACGCAGTATTTT
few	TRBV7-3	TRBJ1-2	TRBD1	CASSPDRGLGYTF	TGTGCCAGCAGCCCGGACAGGGGCCTTGGCTACACCTTC
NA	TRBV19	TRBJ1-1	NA	CASSFSRAGLNTEAFF	TGTGCCAGTAGTTTCTCGAGGGCCGGGCTGAACACTGAAGCTTTCTTT
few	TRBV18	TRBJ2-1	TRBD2	CASSPPGGGNGNEQFF	TGTGCCAGCTCACCACCGGGCGGGGGGAACGGGAATGAGCAGTTCTTC
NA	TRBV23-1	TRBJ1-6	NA	CASSPIRRDTRGSPLHF	TGCGCCAGCAGTCCAATAAGACGGGATACTCGAGGGTCACCCCTCCACTTT
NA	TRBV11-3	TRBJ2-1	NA	CASSLGPDGEQFF	TGTGCCAGCAGCTTAGGGCCCGACGGTGAGCAGTTCTTC
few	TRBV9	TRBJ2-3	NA	CASSAYLTDTQYF	TGTGCCAGCAGCGCCTATCTCACAGATACGCAGTATTTT
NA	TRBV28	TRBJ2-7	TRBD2	CASSPAGGLLYEQYF	TGTGCCAGCAGTCCAGCGGGGGGGCTTCTCTACGAGCAGTACTTC
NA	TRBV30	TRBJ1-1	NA	CAWSGSRRGAFF	TGTGCCTGGAGTGGGAGTAGGAGGGGAGCTTTCTTT
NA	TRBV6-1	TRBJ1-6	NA	CATLLRGQSPLHF	TGTGCCACCCTACTCCGGGGGCAATCACCCCTCCACTTT